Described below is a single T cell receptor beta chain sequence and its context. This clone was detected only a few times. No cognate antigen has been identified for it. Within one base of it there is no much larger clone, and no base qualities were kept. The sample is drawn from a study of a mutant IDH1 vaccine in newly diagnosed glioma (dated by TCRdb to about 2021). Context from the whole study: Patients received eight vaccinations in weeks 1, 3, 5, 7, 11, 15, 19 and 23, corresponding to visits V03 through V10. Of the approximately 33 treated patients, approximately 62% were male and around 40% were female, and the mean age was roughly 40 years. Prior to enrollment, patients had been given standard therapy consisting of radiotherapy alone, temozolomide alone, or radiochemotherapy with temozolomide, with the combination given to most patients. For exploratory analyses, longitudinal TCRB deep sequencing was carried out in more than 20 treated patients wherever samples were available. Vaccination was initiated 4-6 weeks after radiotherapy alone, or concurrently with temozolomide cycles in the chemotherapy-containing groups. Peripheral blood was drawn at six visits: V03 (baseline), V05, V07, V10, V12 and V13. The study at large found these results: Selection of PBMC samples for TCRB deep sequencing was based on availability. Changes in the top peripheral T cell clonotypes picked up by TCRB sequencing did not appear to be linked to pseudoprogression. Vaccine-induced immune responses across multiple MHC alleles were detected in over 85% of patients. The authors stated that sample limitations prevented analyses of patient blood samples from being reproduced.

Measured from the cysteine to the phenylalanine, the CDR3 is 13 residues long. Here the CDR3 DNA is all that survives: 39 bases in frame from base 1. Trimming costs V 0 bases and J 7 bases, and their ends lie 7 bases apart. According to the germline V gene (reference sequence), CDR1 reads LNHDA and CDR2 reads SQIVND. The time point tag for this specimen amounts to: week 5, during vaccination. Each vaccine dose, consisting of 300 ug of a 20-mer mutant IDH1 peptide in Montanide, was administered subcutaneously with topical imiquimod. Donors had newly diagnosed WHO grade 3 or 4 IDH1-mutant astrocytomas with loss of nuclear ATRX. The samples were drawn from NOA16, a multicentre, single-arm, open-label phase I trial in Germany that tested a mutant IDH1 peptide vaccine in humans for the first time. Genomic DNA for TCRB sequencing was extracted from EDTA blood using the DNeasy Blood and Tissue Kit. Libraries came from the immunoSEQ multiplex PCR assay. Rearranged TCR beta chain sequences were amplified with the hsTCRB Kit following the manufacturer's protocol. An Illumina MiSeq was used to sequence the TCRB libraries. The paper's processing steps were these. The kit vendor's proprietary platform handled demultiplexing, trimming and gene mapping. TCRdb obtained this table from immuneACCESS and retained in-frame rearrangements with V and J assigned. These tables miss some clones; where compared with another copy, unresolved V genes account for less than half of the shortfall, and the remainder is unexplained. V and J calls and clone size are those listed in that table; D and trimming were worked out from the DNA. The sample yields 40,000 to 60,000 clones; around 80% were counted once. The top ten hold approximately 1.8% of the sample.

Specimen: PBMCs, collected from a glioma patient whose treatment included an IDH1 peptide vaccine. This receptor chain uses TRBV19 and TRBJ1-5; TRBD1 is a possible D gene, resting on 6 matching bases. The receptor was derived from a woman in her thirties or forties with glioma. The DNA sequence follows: TGTGCCAGTAGTATAGACAGGGGACAGCCCCAGCATTTT. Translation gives CASSIDRGQPQHF.